Listed here is a single TCR beta chain. As yet, its antigen is unknown. Per the germline V gene, CDR1 is SGHTA and CDR2 is FQGNSA. Trimming stripped 1 base from V and 10 bases from J, with 14 bases between. The CDR3 covers 14 residues. The sample originates from a study of blood T cells in healthy people across ages. Study conclusions and caveats: Unsorted PBMC input precluded a conclusive naive versus antigen-experienced comparison. Age advanced and TCR beta diversity per million T cells fell, roughly linearly.

Using a J-beta primer mix together with a sample-barcoded 5' primer, a second PCR was run for roughly 6 to 12 cycles. TCRdb re-analysed the 5' RACE reads in MiXCR, keeping a single row per CDR3 protein. The table lists 540,000 or so distinct CDR3 sequences, 25% to 30% of them singletons. The sample was blood. The gene calls are TRBV7-2 and TRBJ2-1; D is ambiguous. The TCR sequence derives from a woman aged 70-85 years in good health. The CDR3 sequence: CASSLVFSEGEQFF. CDR3 DNA: TGTGCCAGCAGCTTAGTATTCTCGGAAGGAGAGCAGTTCTTC.